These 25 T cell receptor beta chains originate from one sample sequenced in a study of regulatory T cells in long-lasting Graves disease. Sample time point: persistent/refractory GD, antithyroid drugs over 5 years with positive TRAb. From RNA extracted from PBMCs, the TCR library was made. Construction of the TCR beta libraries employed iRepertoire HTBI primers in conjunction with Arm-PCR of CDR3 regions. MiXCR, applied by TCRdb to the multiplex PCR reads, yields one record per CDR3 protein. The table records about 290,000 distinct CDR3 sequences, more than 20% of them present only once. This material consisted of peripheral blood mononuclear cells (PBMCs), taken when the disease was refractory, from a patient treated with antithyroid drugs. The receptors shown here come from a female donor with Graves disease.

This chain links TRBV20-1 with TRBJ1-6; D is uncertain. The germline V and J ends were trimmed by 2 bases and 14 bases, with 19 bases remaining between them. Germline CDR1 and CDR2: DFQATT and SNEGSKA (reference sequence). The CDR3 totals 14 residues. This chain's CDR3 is CSARSVGGLGTLHF. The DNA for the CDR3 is TGCAGTGCTAGAAGTGTGGGCGGCCTAGGGACCCTCCACTTT.

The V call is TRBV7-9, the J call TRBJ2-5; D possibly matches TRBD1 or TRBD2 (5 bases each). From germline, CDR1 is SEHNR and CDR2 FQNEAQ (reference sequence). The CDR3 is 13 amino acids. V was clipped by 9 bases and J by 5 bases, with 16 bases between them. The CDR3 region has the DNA TGTGCCAGTGCCGTGGGGGTTGAGGAGACCCAGTACTTC. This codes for CASAVGVEETQYF.

The CDR3, as DNA: TGCAGTGCTAGATTGGCGGGAGCCACAGATACGCAGTATTTT. Its translation is CSARLAGATDTQYF. The chain links TRBV20-1 to TRBJ2-3, with TRBD2 matching over 7 bases. This CDR3 is built from 14 residues. CDR1 and CDR2 from the germline V gene are DFQATT and SNEGSKA (reference sequence). With 2 bases clipped from V and 2 bases from J, the junction kept 4 bases outside the gene matches.

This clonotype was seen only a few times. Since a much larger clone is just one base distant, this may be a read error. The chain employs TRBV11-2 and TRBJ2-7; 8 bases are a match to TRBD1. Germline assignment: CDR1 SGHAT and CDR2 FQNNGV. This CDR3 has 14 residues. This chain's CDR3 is CAGSTGQGWYEQYF. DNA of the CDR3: TGTGCCGGCAGCACCGGACAGGGTTGGTACGAGCAGTACTTC.

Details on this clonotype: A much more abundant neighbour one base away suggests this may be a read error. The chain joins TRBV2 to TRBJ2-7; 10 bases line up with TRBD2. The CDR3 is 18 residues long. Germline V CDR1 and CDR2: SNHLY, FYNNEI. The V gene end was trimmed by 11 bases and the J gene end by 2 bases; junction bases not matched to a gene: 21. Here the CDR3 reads CAATGGGGTSESPYEQYF. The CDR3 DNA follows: TGTGCCGCCACGGGAGGAGGAGGGACTAGCGAGAGTCCCTACGAGCAGTACTTC.

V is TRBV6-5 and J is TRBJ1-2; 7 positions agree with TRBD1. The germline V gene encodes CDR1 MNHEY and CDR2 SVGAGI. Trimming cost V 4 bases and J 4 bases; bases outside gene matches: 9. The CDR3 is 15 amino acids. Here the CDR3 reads CASSSTDRDGYGYTF. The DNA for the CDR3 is TGTGCCAGCAGTTCCACCGACAGGGATGGCTATGGCTACACCTTC.

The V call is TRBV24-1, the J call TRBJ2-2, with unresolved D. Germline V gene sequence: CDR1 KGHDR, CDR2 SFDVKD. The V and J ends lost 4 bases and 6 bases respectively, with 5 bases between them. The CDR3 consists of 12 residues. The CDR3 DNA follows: TGTGCCACCAGTGAGATATCCGGGGAGCTGTTTTTT. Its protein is CATSEISGELFF.

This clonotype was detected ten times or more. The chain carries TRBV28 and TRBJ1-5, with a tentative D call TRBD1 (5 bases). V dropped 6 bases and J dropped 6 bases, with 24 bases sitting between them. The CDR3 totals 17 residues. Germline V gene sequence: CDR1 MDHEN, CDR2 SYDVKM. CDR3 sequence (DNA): TGTGCCAGCAGCCCGCTTATAGGGGCAGGTTTGAGTCAGCCCCAGCATTTT. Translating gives CASSPLIGAGLSQPQHF. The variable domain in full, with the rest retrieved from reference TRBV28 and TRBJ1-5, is DVKVTQSSRYLVKRTGEKVFLECVQDMDHENMFWYRQDPGLGLRLIYFSYDVKMKEKGDIPEGYSVSREKKERFSLILESASTNQTSMYLCASSPLIGAGLSQPQHFGDGTRLSIL.

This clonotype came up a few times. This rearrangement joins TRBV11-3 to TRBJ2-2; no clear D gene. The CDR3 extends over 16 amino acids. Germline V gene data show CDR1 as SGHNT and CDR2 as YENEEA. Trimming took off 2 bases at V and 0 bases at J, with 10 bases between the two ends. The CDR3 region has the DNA TGTGCCAGCAGCTTATCAAGGGCGGCGAACACCGGGGAGCTGTTTTTT. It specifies CASSLSRAANTGELFF.

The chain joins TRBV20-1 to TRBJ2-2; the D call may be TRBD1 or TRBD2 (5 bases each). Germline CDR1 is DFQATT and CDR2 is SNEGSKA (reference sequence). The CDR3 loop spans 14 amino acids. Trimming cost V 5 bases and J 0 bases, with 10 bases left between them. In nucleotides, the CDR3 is TGCAGTGCTTCCCGGGACCCGAACACCGGGGAGCTGTTTTTT. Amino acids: CSASRDPNTGELFF.

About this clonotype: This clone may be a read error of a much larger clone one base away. This chain's CDR3 is CASASAGLPLHF. The CDR3 DNA reads TGTGCCAGCGCCTCGGCGGGCTTACCCCTCCACTTT. J is TRBJ1-6 and V is TRBV3-1; D is unclear. The V end was cut by 8 bases, the J end by 12 bases, with 14 bases between. The CDR3 sequence is 12 residues long. Germline CDR1 is LGHDT and CDR2 is YNNKEL (reference sequence).

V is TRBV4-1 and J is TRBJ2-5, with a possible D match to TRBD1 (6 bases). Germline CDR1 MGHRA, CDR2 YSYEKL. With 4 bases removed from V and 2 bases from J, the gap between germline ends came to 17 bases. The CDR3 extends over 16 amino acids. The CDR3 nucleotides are TGCGCCAGCAGCCCCCCCAGGGGACGGGTTCAAGAGACCCAGTACTTC. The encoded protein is CASSPPRGRVQETQYF.

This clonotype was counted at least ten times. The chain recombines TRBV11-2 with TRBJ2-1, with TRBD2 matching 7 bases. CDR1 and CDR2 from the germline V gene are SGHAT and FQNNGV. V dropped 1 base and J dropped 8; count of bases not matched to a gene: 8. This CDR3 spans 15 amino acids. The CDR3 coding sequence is TGTGCCAGCAGCTTAGTTGTCGGACTAGTCCATGAGCAGTTCTTC. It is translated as CASSLVVGLVHEQFF.

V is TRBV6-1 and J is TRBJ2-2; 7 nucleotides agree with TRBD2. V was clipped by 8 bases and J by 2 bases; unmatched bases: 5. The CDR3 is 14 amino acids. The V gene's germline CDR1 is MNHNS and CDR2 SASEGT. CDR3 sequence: CASGEGRNTGELFF. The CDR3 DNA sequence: TGTGCCAGCGGGGAGGGCCGAAACACCGGGGAGCTGTTTTTT.

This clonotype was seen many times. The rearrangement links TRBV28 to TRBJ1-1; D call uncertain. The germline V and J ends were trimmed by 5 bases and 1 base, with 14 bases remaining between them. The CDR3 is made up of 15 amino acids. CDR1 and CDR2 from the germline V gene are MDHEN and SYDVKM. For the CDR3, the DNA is TGTGCCAGCAGTGCCGTCGGGGTAGAGAACACTGAAGCTTTCTTT. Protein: CASSAVGVENTEAFF. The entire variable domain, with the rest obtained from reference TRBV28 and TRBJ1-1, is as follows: DVKVTQSSRYLVKRTGEKVFLECVQDMDHENMFWYRQDPGLGLRLIYFSYDVKMKEKGDIPEGYSVSREKKERFSLILESASTNQTSMYLCASSAVGVENTEAFFGQGTRLTVV.

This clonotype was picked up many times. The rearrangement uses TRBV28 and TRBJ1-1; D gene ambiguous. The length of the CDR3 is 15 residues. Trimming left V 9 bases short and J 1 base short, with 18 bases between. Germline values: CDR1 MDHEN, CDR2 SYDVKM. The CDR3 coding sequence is TGTGCCAGTTGCGCCTGGGAGGGAAGGAACACTGAAGCTTTCTTT. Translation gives CASCAWEGRNTEAFF.

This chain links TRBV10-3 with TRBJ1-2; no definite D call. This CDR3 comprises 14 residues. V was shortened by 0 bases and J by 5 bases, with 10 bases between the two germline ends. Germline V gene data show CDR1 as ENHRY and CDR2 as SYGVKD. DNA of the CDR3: TGTGCCATCAGTGAGTCTATCGGGGAATATGGCTACACCTTC. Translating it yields CAISESIGEYGYTF.

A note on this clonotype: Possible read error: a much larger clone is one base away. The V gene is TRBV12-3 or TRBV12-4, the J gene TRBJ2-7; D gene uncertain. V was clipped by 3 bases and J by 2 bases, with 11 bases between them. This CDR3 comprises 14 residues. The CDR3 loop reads CASSFEVTTYEQYF. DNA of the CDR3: TGTGCCAGCAGTTTTGAGGTGACGACCTACGAGCAGTACTTC.

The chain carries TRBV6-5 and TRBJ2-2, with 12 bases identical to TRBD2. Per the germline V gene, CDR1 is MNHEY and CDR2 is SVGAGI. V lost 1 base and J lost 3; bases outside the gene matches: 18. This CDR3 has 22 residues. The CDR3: CASSYLGPRSSGRAGYTGELFF. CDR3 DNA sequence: TGTGCCAGCAGTTACTTGGGACCCCGGTCTAGCGGGAGGGCCGGTTACACCGGGGAGCTGTTTTTT.

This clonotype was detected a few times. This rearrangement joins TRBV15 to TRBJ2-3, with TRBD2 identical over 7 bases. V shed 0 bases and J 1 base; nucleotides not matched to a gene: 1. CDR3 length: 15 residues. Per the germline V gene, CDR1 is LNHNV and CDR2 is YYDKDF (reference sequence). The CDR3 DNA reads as TGTGCCACCAGCAGAGACCGGGGGGGCACAGATACGCAGTATTTT. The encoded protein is CATSRDRGGTDTQYF.

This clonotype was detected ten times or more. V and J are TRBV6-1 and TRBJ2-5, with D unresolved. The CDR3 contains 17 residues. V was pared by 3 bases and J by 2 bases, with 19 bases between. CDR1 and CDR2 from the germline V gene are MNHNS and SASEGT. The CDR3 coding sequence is TGTGCCAGCAGTGACTCCACTATTCCCGTTTGGCAAGAGACCCAGTACTTC. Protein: CASSDSTIPVWQETQYF.

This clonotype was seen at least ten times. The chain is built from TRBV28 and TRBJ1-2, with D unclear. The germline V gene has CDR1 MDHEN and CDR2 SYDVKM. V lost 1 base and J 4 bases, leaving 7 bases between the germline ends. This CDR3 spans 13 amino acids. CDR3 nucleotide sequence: TGTGCCAGCAGTTTATACAGCCCCTATGGCTACACCTTC. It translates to CASSLYSPYGYTF.

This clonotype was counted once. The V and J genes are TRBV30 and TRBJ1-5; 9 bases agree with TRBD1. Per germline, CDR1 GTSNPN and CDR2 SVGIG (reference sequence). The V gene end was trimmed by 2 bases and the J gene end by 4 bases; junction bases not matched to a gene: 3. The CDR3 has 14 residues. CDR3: CAWSRQGGNQPQHF. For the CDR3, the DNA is TGTGCCTGGAGTCGACAGGGGGGTAATCAGCCCCAGCATTTT.

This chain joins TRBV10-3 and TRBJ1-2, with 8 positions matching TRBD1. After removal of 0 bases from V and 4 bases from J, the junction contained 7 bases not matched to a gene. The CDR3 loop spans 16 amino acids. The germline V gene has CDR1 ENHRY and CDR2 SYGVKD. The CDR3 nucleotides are TGTGCCATCAGTGAGTCCGGGACAGGTTGGGTCTATGGCTACACCTTC. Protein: CAISESGTGWVYGYTF.

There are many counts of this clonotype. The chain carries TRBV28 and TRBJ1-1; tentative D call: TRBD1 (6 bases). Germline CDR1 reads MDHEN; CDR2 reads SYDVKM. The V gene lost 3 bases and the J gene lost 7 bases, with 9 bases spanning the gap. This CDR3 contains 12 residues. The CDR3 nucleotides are TGTGCCAGCAGTTTCAGGGGTCTTGAAGCTTTCTTT. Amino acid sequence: CASSFRGLEAFF.